The next 3 T cell receptor beta chains were all read from a single sample in a study of cytomegalovirus exposure and HLA in healthy donors. In the PCR, 60 Vbeta and 13 Jbeta primers were used. The protocol was immunoSEQ multiplex PCR, while the TCRdb copy is restricted to in-frame clones and leaves out a portion. The sample contains under 100,000 clones, roughly 76% of which appear only once. The sample consisted of PBMCs. The source of these receptors is a human donor in good health.

The rearrangement links TRBV4-2 to TRBJ1-2, with 10 bases matching TRBD1. The CDR3 has 15 residues. J was trimmed by 7 bases and V by 3 bases; bases with no gene match: 8. CDR1 is LGHNA and CDR2 is YNFKEQ in the germline V gene. The CDR3 protein is CASSQARQGALGYTF. CDR3 in DNA: TGTGCCAGCAGCCAGGCCAGACAGGGGGCGCTTGGCTACACCTTC.

The CDR3 is CSARGDYGYTF. The CDR3 bases are TGCAGTGCTCGGGGAGACTATGGCTACACCTTC. V and J are TRBV20-1 and TRBJ1-2; D is unresolved. The V and J ends lost 5 bases and 3 bases respectively, with 7 bases between them. The CDR3 totals 11 residues. The V gene's germline CDR1 is DFQATT and CDR2 SNEGSKA (reference sequence).

The chain is built from TRBV27 and TRBJ2-1; possible D gene TRBD1, 6 bases. CDR3 size: 15 residues. The germline V gene has CDR1 MNHEY and CDR2 SMNVEV (reference sequence). V lost 6 bases and J 10 bases, leaving 22 bases between the germline ends. The chain's CDR3 is CASRPLAQGFGEQFF. CDR3 nucleotides: TGTGCCAGCAGGCCCCTTGCACAGGGTTTCGGCGAGCAGTTCTTC.